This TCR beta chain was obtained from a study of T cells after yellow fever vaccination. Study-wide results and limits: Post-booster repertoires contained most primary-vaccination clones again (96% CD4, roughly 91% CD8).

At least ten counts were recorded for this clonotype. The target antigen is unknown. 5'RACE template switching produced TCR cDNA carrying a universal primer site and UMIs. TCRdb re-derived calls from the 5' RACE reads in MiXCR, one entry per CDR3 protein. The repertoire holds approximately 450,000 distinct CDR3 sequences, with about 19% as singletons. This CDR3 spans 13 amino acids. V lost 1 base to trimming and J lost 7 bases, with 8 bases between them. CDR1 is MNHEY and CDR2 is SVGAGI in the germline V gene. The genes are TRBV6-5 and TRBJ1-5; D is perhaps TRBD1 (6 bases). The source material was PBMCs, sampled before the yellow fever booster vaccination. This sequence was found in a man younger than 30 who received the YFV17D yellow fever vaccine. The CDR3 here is CASSYYGGQPQHF. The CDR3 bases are TGTGCCAGCAGTTACTATGGGGGCCAGCCCCAGCATTTT.